A selection of T cell receptor beta chains follows, all from one sample in a study of CD4 T cells in relation to SARS-CoV-2 and coronaviruses. Antigens for these TCRs are unknown. Sequencing used immunoSEQ multiplex PCR; TCRdb keeps in-frame clones, though not all of them. This sample carries over 15,000 clones, around three quarters of them seen once, and the ten largest clones take 11%. The sequenced sample consisted of CD4+ T cells from PBMCs, cultured in vitro. The receptors derive from a human donor in good health. CDR3s include the opening cysteine and the closing phenylalanine or tryptophan. The D gene is left open where the match is weak. For some rows the clone size is stated as once, few or many, or as a class when expanded; others skip it.

.	TRBV2	TRBJ2-2	TRBD1	CASSEAQDRTNTGELFF	TGTGCCAGCAGTGAAGCCCAGGACAGGACGAACACCGGGGAGCTGTTTTTT
.	TRBV5-1	TRBJ2-2	TRBD2	CATTLWTSGDTGELFF	TGCGCCACCACCCTCTGGACTAGCGGGGACACCGGGGAGCTGTTTTTT
.	TRBV18	TRBJ2-3	.	CASSPPGPPDTQYF	TGTGCCAGCTCACCACCTGGACCCCCAGATACGCAGTATTTT
.	TRBV18	TRBJ1-2	TRBD1	CASSRDRDNYGYTF	TGTGCCAGCTCACGAGACAGGGATAACTATGGCTACACCTTC
few	TRBV3-1/TRBV3-2	TRBJ2-3	.	CASSQPPTDTQYF	TGTGCCAGCAGCCAGCCCCCCACAGATACGCAGTATTTT
once	TRBV3-1/TRBV3-2	TRBJ2-3	.	CASSQTVDTQYF	TGTGCCAGCAGCCAGACCGTGGATACGCAGTATTTT
.	TRBV30	TRBJ1-3	.	CAWTEGRYSGNTIYF	TGTGCCTGGACCGAGGGCCGCTACTCTGGAAACACCATATATTTT
.	TRBV9	TRBJ2-2	.	CASSVGGGDTGELFF	TGTGCCAGCAGCGTAGGAGGAGGTGACACCGGGGAGCTGTTTTTT
.	TRBV5-5	TRBJ1-5	.	CASSMIGTPSNQPQHF	TGTGCCAGCAGCATGATAGGGACCCCGAGCAATCAGCCCCAGCATTTT
.	TRBV18	TRBJ2-7	.	CASSSTGFAYEQYF	TGTGCCAGCTCCTCAACAGGGTTCGCCTACGAGCAGTACTTC
.	TRBV5-1	TRBJ1-1	TRBD1	CASSLANQGAKFGTEAFF	TGCGCCAGCAGCTTGGCCAATCAGGGGGCTAAGTTCGGCACTGAAGCTTTCTTT
.	TRBV9	TRBJ2-2	TRBD2	CASSTTSGRSYTGELFF	TGTGCCAGCAGCACCACTAGCGGGAGAAGCTACACCGGGGAGCTGTTTTTT
once	TRBV19	TRBJ2-3	TRBD2	CASSISGGTTDTQYF	TGTGCCAGTAGTATAAGCGGGGGAACAACAGATACGCAGTATTTT